This T cell receptor beta chain appears in the sequencing data of a study of shared clonotypes between healthy human individuals. Study background: Two women and a few men aged 18 to 49 served as donors.

Study-level points and caveats: Generation probability values for non-shared clonotypes were lower than those for clonotypes shared by all four donors.

This CDR3 region has 12 residues. V gave up 6 bases and J gave up 0 bases, with 8 bases separating them. Looked up from germline, CDR1 is SQVTM and CDR2 is ANQGSEA. Method: immunoSEQ multiplex PCR; TCRdb's copy keeps in-frame clones and lacks some. The top ten hold over 0.8% of the sample, which has around 1.1 million clones, 60% to 80% seen once. A word on this clone: Its antigen is unidentified.

A CD45RA-negative memory subset and a CD45RA+ naive subset were separated from the CD4+ cells. V gene TRBV29-1 combines with J gene TRBJ1-1; D is ambiguous. The clonotype comes from a man between 18 and 35 years old in good health. Some clones in this sample may be carry-over from other donors' samples. Specimen: memory CD4+ T cells from PBMCs. Sample subset: CD45RA-negative fraction. The DNA of the CDR3 is TGCAGCGTAACATCACTGAACACTGAAGCTTTCTTT. Translating gives CSVTSLNTEAFF.